This TCR beta chain was sequenced in a study of blood T cell repertoires in COVID-19. CDR3 length: 15 residues. The germline V gene encodes CDR1 SGHTA and CDR2 FQGNSA. J was trimmed by 6 bases and V by 4 bases; bases with no gene match: 10. In the authors' workflow: For nucleated cells, counts were estimated from reference gene primer amplification. The data were produced by immunoSEQ multiplex PCR, yet TCRdb's version contains in-frame clones alone and is incomplete. D and trimming come from the DNA, and the V and J calls and clone size come from that table. The table records more than 100,000 clones, 88% of them present only once.

The chain uses TRBV7-2 and TRBJ2-3, with 7 bases matching TRBD2. The clonotype originates from a woman aged 50 to 60 with active or convalescent COVID-19. The sequenced material came from peripheral blood. CDR3 bases: TGTGCCAGCAGCTGGAGGGAGGGCAGGGCTGATACGCAGTATTTT. The encoded protein is CASSWREGRADTQYF. Variable domain in full (rest from reference TRBV7-2 and TRBJ2-3): GAGVSQSPSNKVTEKGKDVELRCDPISGHTALYWYRQSLGQGLEFLIYFQGNSAPDKSGLPSDRFSAERTGGSVSTLTIQRTQQEDSAVYLCASSWREGRADTQYFGPGTRLTVL.